This TCR beta chain comes out of a study of cytomegalovirus exposure and HLA in healthy donors. Whole-study results and caveats: Altogether, some 160 TCR beta chains were recorded as cytomegalovirus-associated.

Notes on this clone: What it binds is unknown.

Researchers ran the PCR with 60 Vbeta and 13 Jbeta primers. Profiling relied on immunoSEQ multiplex PCR, and the TCRdb table lists in-frame clones only, not all of them. Its clone listing holds under 90,000 clones. The CDR3 covers 14 residues. In germline, CDR1 is KGHSH, CDR2 LQKENI. The V segment lost 6 bases and the J segment 3 bases; nucleotides outside the gene matches: 4. The V call is TRBV18, the J call TRBJ1-1; 10 bases match TRBD1. This sequence was found in a man aged 50-59 years in good health and CMV-seropositive. The source material was PBMCs. The CDR3 region has the DNA TGTGCCAGCTCCGAGGACAGGGGGTACACTGAAGCTTTCTTT. Protein product: CASSEDRGYTEAFF.